This T cell receptor beta chain was sequenced in a study of PD-L1 blockade in urothelial cancer. Documented time point: pretreatment peripheral blood. The method was immunoSEQ multiplex PCR; TCRdb's version includes in-frame clones alone and lacks a portion of them. The table lists roughly 130,000 clones, less than 85% of them singletons. This receptor was identified in a man aged 45 to 65 with urothelial cancer. The specimen comprised PBMCs, sampled around atezolizumab (anti-PD-L1) treatment.

CDR3 in amino acids: CATSLQGAGDTQYF. The CDR3 coding sequence is TGTGCCACCAGCCTTCAGGGGGCCGGAGATACGCAGTATTTT. V and J are TRBV15 and TRBJ2-3; TRBD1 aligns across 8 bases. Germline V gene lookup returns CDR1 LNHNV and CDR2 YYDKDF (reference sequence). This CDR3 spans 14 amino acids. V dropped 5 bases and J dropped 5; count of bases not matched to a gene: 6.